Each of the 12 T cell receptor beta chains below was sequenced from the same sample in a study of blood T cell repertoires in COVID-19 (dated by TCRdb to about 2020). The receptor library was made with the immunoSEQ multiplex PCR assay. TCRdb obtained this table from immuneACCESS and retained in-frame rearrangements with V and J assigned. These tables miss some clones; where compared with another copy, unresolved V genes account for less than half of the shortfall, and the remainder is unexplained. The sample table holds roughly 140,000 clones, of which about 90% were seen once. Jointly, the top ten make up 10% to 13% of the sample. The specimen was peripheral blood. Receptor source: a man aged 45-65 years with active or convalescent COVID-19.

V usage is TRBV7-6 and J usage is TRBJ2-7; TRBD1 aligns across 10 bases. This CDR3 is built from 14 residues. Germline lookup yields CDR1 SGHVS and CDR2 FNYEAQ. Trimming cost V 5 bases and J 4 bases; bases outside gene matches: 5. DNA for the CDR3: TGTGCCAGCAGCGGCCGGACAGGGGGTTACGAGCAGTACTTC. Its protein product is CASSGRTGGYEQYF. The full variable domain, completed using reference TRBV7-6 and TRBJ2-7, is GAGVSQSPRYKVTKRGQDVALRCDPISGHVSLYWYRQALGQGPEFLTYFNYEAQQDKSGLPNDRFSAERPEGSISTLTIQRTEQRDSAMYRCASSGRTGGYEQYFGPGTRLTVT.

The genes are TRBV27 and TRBJ2-7, with 8 bases identical to TRBD1. The CDR3 covers 14 residues. Germline V lookup: CDR1 MNHEY, CDR2 SMNVEV (reference sequence). J lost 5 bases, V lost 4 bases, and 7 bases had no gene match. This CDR3 is CASSSRTGTHEQYF. The CDR3 region has the DNA TGTGCCAGCAGTTCCCGGACAGGGACCCACGAGCAGTACTTC.

The chain has TRBV19 and TRBJ1-2, with 7 bases matching TRBD1. This CDR3 is 15 amino acids long. Germline assignment: CDR1 LNHDA and CDR2 SQIVND (reference sequence). V dropped 10 bases and J dropped 8; count of bases not matched to a gene: 19. The CDR3 reads CATTGTELGSGGYTF. The CDR3 region has the DNA TGTGCCACCACCGGGACAGAACTTGGGTCCGGAGGCTACACCTTC.

This clone was recorded a few times. The gene calls are TRBV2 and TRBJ2-7; the match to TRBD1 covers 8 bases. The J segment lost 4 bases and the V segment lost 4 bases, leaving 3 bases of the junction unmatched. Germline CDR1 reads SNHLY; CDR2 reads FYNNEI. The CDR3 consists of 13 residues. CDR3 bases: TGTGCCAGCAGTGGGACAGGGTTTTACGAGCAGTACTTC. Protein product: CASSGTGFYEQYF.

The chain employs TRBV14 and TRBJ2-3; D may be TRBD1 (5 bases). This CDR3 is 16 amino acids long. V was trimmed by 2 bases and J by 1 base, leaving 13 bases between them. Germline CDR1 SGHDN, CDR2 FVKESK. The CDR3: CASSQKTVLGTDTQYF. The CDR3 DNA is TGTGCCAGCAGCCAAAAGACAGTCTTGGGCACAGATACGCAGTATTTT.

Only a few counts were recorded for this clone. This chain uses TRBV19 with TRBJ1-5; D might be TRBD1 (5 bases). CDR3 length: 14 residues. Between the trimmed V and J ends, which lost 3 bases and 7 bases, there was a span of 13 bases. Germline loops: CDR1 LNHDA, CDR2 SQIVND (reference sequence). CDR3 coding DNA: TGTGCCAGTAGTATTCAAGGGGAGGAACAGCCCCAGCATTTT. Protein sequence: CASSIQGEEQPQHF.

The rearrangement uses TRBV29-1 and TRBJ2-7, with 10 nucleotides matching TRBD1. The CDR3 extends over 12 amino acids. V was clipped by 6 bases and J by 6 bases; unmatched bases: 5. Germline V CDR1 and CDR2: SQVTM, ANQGSEA. CDR3 nucleotide sequence: TGCAGCGTAGCCCGGGACAGGGGCGAGCAGTACTTC. Protein product: CSVARDRGEQYF.

This clone was seen once. This chain joins TRBV7-2 and TRBJ1-6; 8 nucleotides line up with TRBD1. J lost 6 bases, V lost 5 bases, and 9 bases had no gene match. Germline V gives CDR1 SGHTA, CDR2 FQGNSA. This CDR3 has 16 amino acids. The DNA of the CDR3 is TGTGCCAGCAGCCGCGGACAGGGTGGTATTAATTCACCCCTCCACTTT. The encoded protein is CASSRGQGGINSPLHF.

This clone was seen a few times. The chain uses TRBV7-2 and TRBJ1-5; D might be TRBD1 (6 bases). The CDR3 has 15 amino acids. V was clipped by 0 bases and J by 4 bases, with 10 bases between them. In germline, CDR1 is SGHTA, CDR2 FQGNSA. CDR3 residues: CASSLAGQINQPQHF. In DNA form, the CDR3 reads TGTGCCAGCAGCTTAGCAGGACAGATTAATCAGCCCCAGCATTTT. The whole variable domain, remainder taken from reference TRBV7-2 and TRBJ1-5, is GAGVSQSPSNKVTEKGKDVELRCDPISGHTALYWYRQSLGQGLEFLIYFQGNSAPDKSGLPSDRFSAERTGGSVSTLTIQRTQQEDSAVYLCASSLAGQINQPQHFGDGTRLSIL.

CDR3 sequence (DNA): TGTGCCAGCAGCTTAATTGACAAGCGGGACACAGATACGCAGTATTTT. The encoded protein is CASSLIDKRDTDTQYF. This rearrangement joins TRBV7-3 to TRBJ2-3; 7 bases agree with TRBD2. The CDR3 sequence is 16 residues long. Looked up from germline, CDR1 is SGHTA and CDR2 is FQGTGA. Unmatched junction bases numbered 6, after V lost 1 base and J lost 2 bases.

The rearrangement uses TRBV28 and TRBJ1-5; the D is unclear. Trimming removed 2 bases from V and 7 bases from J, with 12 bases in between. Germline CDR1 and CDR2: MDHEN and SYDVKM. This CDR3 has 14 residues. CDR3 loop: CASSLAYGRQPQHF. DNA for the CDR3: TGTGCCAGCAGTTTAGCCTATGGTCGACAGCCCCAGCATTTT.

The rearrangement uses TRBV4-1 and TRBJ2-5, with D uncertain. Per the germline V gene, CDR1 is MGHRA and CDR2 is YSYEKL. This CDR3 comprises 14 residues. V lost 0 bases to trimming and J lost 1 base, with 6 bases between them. The CDR3 sequence is CASSQETGQETQYF. The CDR3 DNA is TGCGCCAGCAGCCAAGAAACGGGCCAAGAGACCCAGTACTTC.